A selection of T cell receptor beta chains follows, all from one sample in a study of shared clonotypes between healthy human individuals. The assay was immunoSEQ multiplex PCR, and TCRdb's table has in-frame clones only and misses some. The sample has about 1.1 million clones, roughly 77% seen once. Sequencing was carried out using memory CD4+ T cells from PBMCs. The receptors were sampled from a man aged 18-30 years in good health. Some clones in this sample may be carry-over from other donors' samples. Both conserved end residues are part of each CDR3. D genes are given only for firm matches. The size of a clone is reported for some rows only, either as once, few or many, or as a class for expanded clones.

d_call clone_size j_call v_call cdr3_aa cdr3_nt
TRBD2 . TRBJ2-7 TRBV11-1 CASSLLGSGRAHEQYF TGTGCCAGCAGCTTATTGGGAAGCGGGAGGGCACACGAGCAGTACTTC
. many TRBJ2-2 TRBV21-1 CASSKVTGELFF TGTGCCAGCAGCAAAGTCACCGGGGAGCTGTTTTTT
. . TRBJ1-2 TRBV27 CASSLQQSGGYTF TGTGCCAGCAGTTTGCAACAATCGGGAGGCTACACCTTC
. . TRBJ1-1 TRBV7-9 CASTRGIITEAFF TGTGCCAGCACCAGGGGCATAATAACTGAAGCTTTCTTT
TRBD2 . TRBJ2-7 TRBV15 CATLGSSGSYEQYF TGTGCCACCTTAGGTTCTAGCGGGAGCTACGAGCAGTACTTC
. . TRBJ2-7 TRBV27 CASSLGAGHSYEQYF TGTGCCAGCAGCTTAGGGGCGGGACACTCCTACGAGCAGTACTTC
TRBD1 . TRBJ2-4 TRBV5-4 CASSLAGVGGDMNIQYF TGTGCCAGCAGCTTGGCGGGTGTAGGGGGCGATATGAACATTCAGTACTTC
. few TRBJ2-5 TRBV7-9 CASSPRGPYQETQYF TGTGCCAGCAGCCCCCGGGGACCGTACCAAGAGACCCAGTACTTC
. once TRBJ1-5 TRBV18 CASEDNYSNQPQHF TGTGCCAGCGAGGACAATTATAGCAATCAGCCCCAGCATTTT
TRBD2 . TRBJ2-1 TRBV7-3 CASSKGTSANNEQFF TGTGCCAGCAGCAAAGGGACTAGTGCTAACAATGAGCAGTTCTTC
. . TRBJ2-5 TRBV5-1 CASRSTPNRGQETQYF TGCGCCAGCCGGTCGACTCCTAACAGAGGCCAAGAGACCCAGTACTTC
TRBD1 . TRBJ1-1 TRBV6-6 CASNRGLDTEAFF TGTGCCAGCAACAGGGGGCTTGACACTGAAGCTTTCTTT
. . TRBJ1-4 TRBV4-1 CASSQNRVPKLFF TGCGCCAGCAGCCAAAACAGGGTGCCAAAACTGTTTTTT
. once TRBJ1-2 TRBV28 CASTFAGNRGFLGYTF TGTGCCAGCACTTTCGCAGGGAACCGGGGCTTCCTTGGCTACACCTTC
. few TRBJ2-5 TRBV19 CASSPRGGLGKETQYF TGTGCCAGTAGTCCTCGCGGGGGCCTGGGGAAGGAGACCCAGTACTTC
. few TRBJ1-3 TRBV7-9 CASSPVGDTIYF TGTGCCAGCAGCCCCGTGGGAGACACCATATATTTT
. . TRBJ1-4 TRBV5-5 CASSLVGGANNEKLFF TGTGCCAGCAGCTTGGTGGGCGGGGCTAATAATGAAAAACTGTTTTTT
TRBD2 . TRBJ2-1 TRBV4-2 CASSRGGTSVYNEQFF TGTGCCAGCAGTCGGGGGGGGACTAGCGTCTACAATGAGCAGTTCTTC
. . TRBJ1-1 TRBV18 CASSLQGNTEAFF TGTGCCAGCTCTCTCCAGGGGAACACTGAAGCTTTCTTT
TRBD1 . TRBJ1-4 TRBV6-6 CASSYSMGTGVEKLFF TGTGCCAGCAGTTACTCGATGGGGACAGGGGTAGAAAAACTGTTTTTT
TRBD2 . TRBJ2-3 TRBV6-1 CASGGDTQYF TGTGCCTCGGGGGGAGATACGCAGTATTTT
TRBD2 . TRBJ2-1 TRBV27 CASSLVGGRSEALFF TGTGCCAGCAGTTTAGTGGGCGGGAGGAGCGAGGCTCTGTTCTTC
. . TRBJ2-5 TRBV6-5 CASTAASIIGETQYF TGTGCCAGCACCGCCGCCAGCATAATCGGGGAGACCCAGTACTTC
. . TRBJ2-7 TRBV5-1 CASSPTAPAYEQYF TGCGCCAGCAGCCCAACCGCCCCGGCCTACGAGCAGTACTTC
. . TRBJ2-1 TRBV7-9 CASSNGAYNEQFF TGTGCCAGCAGCAACGGGGCCTACAATGAGCAGTTCTTC
TRBD1 few TRBJ1-1 TRBV30 CAWSVQGDTEAFF TGTGCCTGGAGTGTACAGGGGGACACTGAAGCTTTCTTT
TRBD1 . TRBJ1-2 TRBV5-4 CASSFEDRGQGYTF TGTGCCAGCAGCTTCGAAGACAGGGGTCAAGGCTACACCTTC
TRBD1 . TRBJ2-6 TRBV5-1 CASSSGMTGVDTGANVLTF TGCGCCAGCAGCTCTGGGATGACAGGGGTTGACACTGGGGCCAACGTCCTGACTTTC
TRBD2 few TRBJ2-1 TRBV2 CASHRTSGSSEQFF TGTGCCAGCCACAGGACTAGCGGGAGCAGTGAGCAGTTCTTC
. once TRBJ1-4 TRBV5-5 CASSFRANNEKLFF TGTGCCAGCAGTTTCCGGGCCAATAATGAAAAACTGTTTTTT
. . TRBJ2-1 TRBV10-1 CASSESKRREQFF TGCGCCAGCAGTGAGTCGAAAAGGAGGGAGCAGTTCTTC
. . TRBJ1-2 TRBV28 CASSLDDYGYTF TGTGCCAGCAGTTTAGACGACTATGGCTACACCTTC
. . TRBJ1-1 TRBV27 CASSSRLRMNTEAFF TGTGCCAGCAGTTCCCGACTGAGAATGAACACTGAAGCTTTCTTT
TRBD2 . TRBJ2-2 TRBV5-1 CASSLKSGSAGELFF TGCGCCAGCAGCTTGAAGAGCGGGAGCGCCGGGGAGCTGTTTTTT
TRBD2 . TRBJ2-7 TRBV13 CASSPVTSGTYEQYF TGTGCCAGCAGCCCCGTGACTAGCGGGACCTACGAGCAGTACTTC
TRBD1 few TRBJ2-5 TRBV27 CASSLSGQGIPQETQYF TGTGCCAGCAGTTTATCCGGACAGGGGATCCCACAAGAGACCCAGTACTTC
TRBD2 . TRBJ2-7 TRBV30 CAWSTFGGVHEQYF TGTGCCTGGAGTACCTTCGGGGGGGTCCACGAGCAGTACTTC
TRBD1 few TRBJ1-1 TRBV19 CASTPQGPEAFF TGTGCCAGTACCCCACAGGGGCCTGAAGCTTTCTTT
TRBD1 . TRBJ1-2 TRBV6-1 CASRGQAPYGYTF TGTGCCAGCAGAGGACAGGCCCCCTATGGCTACACCTTC
. . TRBJ2-3 TRBV2 CASGLAKDTQYF TGTGCCAGCGGCTTAGCGAAAGATACGCAGTATTTT
TRBD2 . TRBJ2-7 TRBV5-1 CASSPIPGGGAGHEQYF TGCGCCAGCAGCCCCATCCCCGGCGGGGGGGCGGGGCACGAGCAGTACTTC
TRBD1 . TRBJ1-1 TRBV27 CASMTGTMNTEAFF TGTGCCAGCATGACAGGGACGATGAACACTGAAGCTTTCTTT
. . TRBJ1-2 TRBV5-6 CASSLGRGFVGYTF TGTGCCAGCAGCTTGGGCAGGGGATTTGTCGGCTACACCTTC
. few TRBJ1-1 TRBV5-1 CASSRAGGNTEAFF TGCGCCAGCAGCCGGGCAGGAGGGAACACTGAAGCTTTCTTT
TRBD2 . TRBJ2-7 TRBV5-4 CASSNPSGSYEQYF TGTGCCAGCAGCAACCCTAGCGGGAGCTACGAGCAGTACTTC
. . TRBJ1-2 TRBV4-2 CASSPTAGDGYTF TGTGCCAGCAGCCCGACAGCGGGTGATGGCTACACCTTC
. . TRBJ2-3 TRBV2 CASSGRRSAATQYF TGTGCCAGCAGTGGTCGACGGTCGGCTGCTACGCAGTATTTT
. . TRBJ1-2 TRBV19 CASSIPGATPYGYTF TGTGCCAGTAGTATACCAGGGGCCACCCCCTATGGCTACACCTTC
TRBD1 . TRBJ2-7 TRBV2 CASRRTGAYDEQYF TGTGCCAGCAGAAGGACAGGGGCGTATGACGAGCAGTACTTC
. once TRBJ2-3 TRBV10-1 CASSGGHGTDTQYF TGCGCCAGCAGTGGGGGTCATGGCACAGATACGCAGTATTTT
. once TRBJ2-7 TRBV6-6 CASSRGAGSEQYF TGTGCCAGCAGCCGCGGAGCAGGAAGCGAGCAGTACTTC
. . TRBJ1-4 TRBV5-4 CASSPVGGPTNEKLFF TGTGCCAGCAGCCCGGTGGGGGGACCAACTAATGAAAAACTGTTTTTT